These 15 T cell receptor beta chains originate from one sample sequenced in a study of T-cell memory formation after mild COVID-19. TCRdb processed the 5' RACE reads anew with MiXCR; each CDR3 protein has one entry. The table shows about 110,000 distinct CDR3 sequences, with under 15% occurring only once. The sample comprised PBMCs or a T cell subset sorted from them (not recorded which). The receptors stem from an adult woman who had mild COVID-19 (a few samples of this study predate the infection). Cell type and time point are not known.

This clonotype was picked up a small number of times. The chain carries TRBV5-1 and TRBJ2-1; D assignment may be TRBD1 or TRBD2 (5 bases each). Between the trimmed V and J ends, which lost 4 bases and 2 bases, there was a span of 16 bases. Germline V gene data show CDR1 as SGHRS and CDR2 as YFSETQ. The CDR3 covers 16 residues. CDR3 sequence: CASSDTGTITYNEQFF. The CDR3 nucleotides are TGCGCCAGCAGCGACACCGGGACCATCACCTACAATGAGCAGTTCTTC.

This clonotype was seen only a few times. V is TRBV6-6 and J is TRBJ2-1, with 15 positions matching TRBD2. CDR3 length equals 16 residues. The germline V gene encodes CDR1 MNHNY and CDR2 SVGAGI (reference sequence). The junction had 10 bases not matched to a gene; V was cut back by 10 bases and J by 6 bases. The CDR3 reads CATGLAGGRFPNEQFF. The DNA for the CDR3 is TGTGCCACCGGACTAGCGGGAGGGCGGTTTCCCAATGAGCAGTTCTTC.

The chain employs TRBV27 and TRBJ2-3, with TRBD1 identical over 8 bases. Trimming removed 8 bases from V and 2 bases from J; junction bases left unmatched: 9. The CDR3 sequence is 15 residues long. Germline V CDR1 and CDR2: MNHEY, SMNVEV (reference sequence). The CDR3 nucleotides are TGTGCCAGCCGGACCCCGGGACAGGACACAGATACGCAGTATTTT. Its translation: CASRTPGQDTDTQYF.

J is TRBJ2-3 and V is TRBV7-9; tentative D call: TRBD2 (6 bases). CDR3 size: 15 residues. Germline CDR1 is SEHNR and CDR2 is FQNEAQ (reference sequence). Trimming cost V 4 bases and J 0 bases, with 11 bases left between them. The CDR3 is CASSYLAPSTDTQYF. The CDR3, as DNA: TGTGCCAGCAGCTACCTAGCGCCGAGCACAGATACGCAGTATTTT.

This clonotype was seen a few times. Here the CDR3 DNA reads TGTGCCAGCAGCTCAGAGGACAGGAGGAATGAGCAGTTCTTC. It codes for CASSSEDRRNEQFF. The V call is TRBV7-9, the J call TRBJ2-1; 7 bases line up with TRBD1. The CDR3 runs 14 residues. Germline CDR1 and CDR2: SEHNR and FQNEAQ (reference sequence). J was trimmed by 7 bases and V by 4 bases; bases with no gene match: 7.

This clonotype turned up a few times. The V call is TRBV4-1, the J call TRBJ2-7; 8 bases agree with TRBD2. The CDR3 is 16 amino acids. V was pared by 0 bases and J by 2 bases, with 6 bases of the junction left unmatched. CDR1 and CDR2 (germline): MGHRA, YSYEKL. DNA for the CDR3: TGCGCCAGCAGCCAAGACAGGGCGACTAGCGCCTACGAGCAGTACTTC. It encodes CASSQDRATSAYEQYF.

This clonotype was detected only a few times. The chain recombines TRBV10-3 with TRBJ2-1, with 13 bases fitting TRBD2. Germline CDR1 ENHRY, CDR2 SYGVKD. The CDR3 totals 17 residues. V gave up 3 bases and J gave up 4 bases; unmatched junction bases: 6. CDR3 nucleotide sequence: TGTGCCATCAGTGATCCGGGACTAGCGGGAACTTACAATGAGCAGTTCTTC. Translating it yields CAISDPGLAGTYNEQFF.

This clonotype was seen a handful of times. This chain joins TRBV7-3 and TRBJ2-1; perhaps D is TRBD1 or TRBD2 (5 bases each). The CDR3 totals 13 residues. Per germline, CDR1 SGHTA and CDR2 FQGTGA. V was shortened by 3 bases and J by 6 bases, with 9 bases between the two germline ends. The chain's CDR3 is CASSFEGINEQFF. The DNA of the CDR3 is TGTGCCAGCAGCTTTGAGGGGATCAATGAGCAGTTCTTC.

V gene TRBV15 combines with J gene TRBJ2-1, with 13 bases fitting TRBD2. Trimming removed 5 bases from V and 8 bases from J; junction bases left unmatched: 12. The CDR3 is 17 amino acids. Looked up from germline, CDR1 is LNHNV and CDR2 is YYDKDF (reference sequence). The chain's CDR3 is CATSAGTSGTPLDEQFF. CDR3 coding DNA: TGTGCCACCAGCGCTGGGACTAGCGGGACCCCCCTGGATGAGCAGTTCTTC.

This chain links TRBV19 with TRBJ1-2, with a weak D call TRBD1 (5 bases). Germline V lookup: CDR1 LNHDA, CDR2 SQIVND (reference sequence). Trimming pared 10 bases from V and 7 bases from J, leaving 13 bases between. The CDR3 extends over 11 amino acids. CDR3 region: CATLYGAGYTF. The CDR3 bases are TGTGCCACCCTATATGGGGCTGGCTACACCTTC. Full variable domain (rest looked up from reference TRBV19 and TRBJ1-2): DGGITQSPKYLFRKEGQNVTLSCEQNLNHDAMYWYRQDPGQGLRLIYYSQIVNDFQKGDIAEGYSVSREKKESFPLTVTSAQKNPTAFYLCATLYGAGYTFGSGTRLTVV.

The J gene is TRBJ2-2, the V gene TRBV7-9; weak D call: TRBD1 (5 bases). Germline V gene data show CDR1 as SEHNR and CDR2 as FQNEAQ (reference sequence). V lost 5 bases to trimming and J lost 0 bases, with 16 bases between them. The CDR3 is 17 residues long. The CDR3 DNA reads TGTGCCAGCAGCCCCGCCCTCCAGACAGCGAACACCGGGGAGCTGTTTTTT. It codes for CASSPALQTANTGELFF.

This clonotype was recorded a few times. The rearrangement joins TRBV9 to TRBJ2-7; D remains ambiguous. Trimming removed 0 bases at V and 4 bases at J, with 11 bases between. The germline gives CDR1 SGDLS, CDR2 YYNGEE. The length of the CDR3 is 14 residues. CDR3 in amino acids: CASSVGDTNYEQYF. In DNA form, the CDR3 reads TGTGCCAGCAGCGTAGGTGACACAAATTACGAGCAGTACTTC.

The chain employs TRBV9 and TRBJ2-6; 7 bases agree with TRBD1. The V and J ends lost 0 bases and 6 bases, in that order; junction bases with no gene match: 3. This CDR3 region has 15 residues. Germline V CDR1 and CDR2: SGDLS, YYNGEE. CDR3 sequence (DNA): TGTGCCAGCAGCGTAGCAGGGGGTGTGGCCAACGTCCTGACTTTC. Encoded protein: CASSVAGGVANVLTF.

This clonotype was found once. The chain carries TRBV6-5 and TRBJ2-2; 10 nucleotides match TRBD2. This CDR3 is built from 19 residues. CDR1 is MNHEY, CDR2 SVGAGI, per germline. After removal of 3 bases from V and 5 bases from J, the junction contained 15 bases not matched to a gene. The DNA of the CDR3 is TGTGCCAGCAGTTATTCTTCCTTGGTAGCGGGGGGAGGGACCGGGGAGCTGTTTTTT. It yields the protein CASSYSSLVAGGGTGELFF.

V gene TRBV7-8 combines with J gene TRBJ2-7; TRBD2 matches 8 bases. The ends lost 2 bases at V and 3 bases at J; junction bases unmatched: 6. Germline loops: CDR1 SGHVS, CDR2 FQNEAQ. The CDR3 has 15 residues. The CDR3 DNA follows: TGTGCCAGCAGCTTAATTAGAGCGGGAGTCTACGAGCAGTACTTC. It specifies CASSLIRAGVYEQYF.